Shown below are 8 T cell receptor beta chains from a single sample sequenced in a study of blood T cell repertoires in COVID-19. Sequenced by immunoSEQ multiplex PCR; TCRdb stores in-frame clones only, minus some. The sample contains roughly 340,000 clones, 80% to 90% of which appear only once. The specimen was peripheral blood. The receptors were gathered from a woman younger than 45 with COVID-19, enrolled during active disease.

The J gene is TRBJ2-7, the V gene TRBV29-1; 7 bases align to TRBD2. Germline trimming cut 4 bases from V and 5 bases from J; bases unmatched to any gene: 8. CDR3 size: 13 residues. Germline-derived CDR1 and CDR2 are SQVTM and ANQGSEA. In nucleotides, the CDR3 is TGCAGCGTTGTGTACGGGGACTACGACGAGCAGTACTTC. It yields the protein CSVVYGDYDEQYF.

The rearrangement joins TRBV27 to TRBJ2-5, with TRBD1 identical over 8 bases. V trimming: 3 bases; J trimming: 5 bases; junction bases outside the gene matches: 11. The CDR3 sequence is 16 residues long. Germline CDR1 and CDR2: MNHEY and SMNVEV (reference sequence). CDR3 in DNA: TGTGCCAGCAGTTTTTCTCGGACAGGGCCATGGGAGACCCAGTACTTC. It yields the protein CASSFSRTGPWETQYF.

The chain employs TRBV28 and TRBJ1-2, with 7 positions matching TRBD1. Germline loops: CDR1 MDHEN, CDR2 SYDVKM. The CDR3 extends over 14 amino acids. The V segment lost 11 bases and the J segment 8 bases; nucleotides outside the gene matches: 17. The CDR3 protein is CASRDRAVSSGYTF. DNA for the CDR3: TGTGCCTCAAGAGACAGGGCGGTGAGTAGCGGCTACACCTTC.

The DNA of the CDR3 is TGTGCCAGCAGCCCAGCCGGACAGGGGAACACTGAAGCTTTCTTT. It is translated as CASSPAGQGNTEAFF. The rearrangement links TRBV6-5 to TRBJ1-1; 8 bases map to TRBD1. Trimming cost V 6 bases and J 1 base; bases outside gene matches: 7. The CDR3 runs to 15 residues. The germline V gene encodes CDR1 MNHEY and CDR2 SVGAGI.

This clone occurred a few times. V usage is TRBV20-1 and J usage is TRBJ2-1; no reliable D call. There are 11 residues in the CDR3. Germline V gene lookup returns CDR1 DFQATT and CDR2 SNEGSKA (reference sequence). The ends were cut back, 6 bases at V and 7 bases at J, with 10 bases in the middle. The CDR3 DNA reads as TGCAGTGCGAGAATCAATAATGAGCAGTTCTTC. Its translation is CSARINNEQFF.

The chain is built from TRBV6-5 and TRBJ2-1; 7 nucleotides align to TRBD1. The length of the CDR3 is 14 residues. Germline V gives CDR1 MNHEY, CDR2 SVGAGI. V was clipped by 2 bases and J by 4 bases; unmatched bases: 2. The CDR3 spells CASSYGTAYNEQFF. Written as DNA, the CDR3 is TGTGCCAGCAGTTACGGGACAGCTTACAATGAGCAGTTCTTC.

CDR3: CASSFPDLGTEAFF. The DNA for the CDR3 is TGTGCCAGCAGCTTCCCTGACTTGGGCACTGAAGCTTTCTTT. The gene calls are TRBV5-4 and TRBJ1-1; D uncertain. The CDR3 spans 14 residues. Trimming shortened V by 2 bases and J by 4 bases, and 12 bases separated the two germline ends. Germline V gives CDR1 SGHNT, CDR2 YYREEE (reference sequence).

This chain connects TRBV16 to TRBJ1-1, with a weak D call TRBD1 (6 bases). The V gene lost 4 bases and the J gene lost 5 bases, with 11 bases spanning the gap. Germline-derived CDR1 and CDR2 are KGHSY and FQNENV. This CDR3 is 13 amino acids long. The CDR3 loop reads CASSLSGVTEAFF. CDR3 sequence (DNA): TGTGCCAGCAGCCTTTCAGGGGTAACTGAAGCTTTCTTT.